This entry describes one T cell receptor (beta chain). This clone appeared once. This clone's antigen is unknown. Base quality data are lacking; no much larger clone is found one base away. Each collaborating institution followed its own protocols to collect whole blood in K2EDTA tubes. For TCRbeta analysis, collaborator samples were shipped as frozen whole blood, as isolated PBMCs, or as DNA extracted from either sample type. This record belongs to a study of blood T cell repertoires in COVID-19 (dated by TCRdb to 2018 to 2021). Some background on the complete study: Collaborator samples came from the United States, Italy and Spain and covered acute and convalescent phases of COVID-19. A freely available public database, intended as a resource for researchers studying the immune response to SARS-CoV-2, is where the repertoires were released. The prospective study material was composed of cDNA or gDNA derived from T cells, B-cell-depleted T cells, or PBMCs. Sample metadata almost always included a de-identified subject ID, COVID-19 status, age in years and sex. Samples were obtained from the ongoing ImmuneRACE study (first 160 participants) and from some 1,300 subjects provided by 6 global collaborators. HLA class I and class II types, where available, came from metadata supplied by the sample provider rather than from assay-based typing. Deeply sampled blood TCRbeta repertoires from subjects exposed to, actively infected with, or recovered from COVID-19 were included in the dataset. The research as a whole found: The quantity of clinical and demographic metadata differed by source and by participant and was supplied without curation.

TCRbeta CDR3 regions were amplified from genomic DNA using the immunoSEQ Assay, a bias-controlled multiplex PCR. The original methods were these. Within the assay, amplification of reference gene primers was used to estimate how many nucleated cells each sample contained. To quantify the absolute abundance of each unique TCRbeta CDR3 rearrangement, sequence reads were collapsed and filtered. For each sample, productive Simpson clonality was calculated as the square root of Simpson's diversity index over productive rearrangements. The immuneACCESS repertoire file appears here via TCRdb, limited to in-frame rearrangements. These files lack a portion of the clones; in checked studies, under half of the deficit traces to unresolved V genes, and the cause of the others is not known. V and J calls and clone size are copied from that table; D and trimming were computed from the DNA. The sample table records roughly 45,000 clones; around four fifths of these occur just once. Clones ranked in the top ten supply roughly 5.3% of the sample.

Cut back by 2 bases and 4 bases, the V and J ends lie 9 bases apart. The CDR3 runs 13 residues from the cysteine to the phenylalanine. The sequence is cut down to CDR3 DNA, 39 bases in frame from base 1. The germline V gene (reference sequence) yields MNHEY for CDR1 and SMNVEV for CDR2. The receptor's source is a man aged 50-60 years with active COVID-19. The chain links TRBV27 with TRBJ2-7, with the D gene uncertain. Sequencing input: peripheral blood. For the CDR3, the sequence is CASSLDSKYEQYF. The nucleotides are TGTGCCAGCAGTTTAGACTCGAAATACGAGCAGTACTTC.